This T cell receptor beta chain is from a study of blood T cell repertoires in COVID-19. Study summary: Samples representing acute and convalescent COVID-19 were sourced from the United States, Italy and Spain.

Profiling relied on immunoSEQ multiplex PCR, and the TCRdb table lists in-frame clones only, not all of them. This sample has around 150,000 clones; approximately 86% occur once, and the top ten carry approximately 7%. The germline V and J ends were trimmed by 2 bases and 4 bases, with 15 bases remaining between them. This CDR3 contains 16 residues. The germline V gene encodes CDR1 SGDLS and CDR2 YYNGEE. Recruited during active infection, patients (from Seattle) were subsequently followed longitudinally. Material: peripheral blood. The receptor's source is a woman in her thirties or forties with COVID-19, enrolled during active disease. The chain employs TRBV9 and TRBJ2-2; tentative D call: TRBD1 (7 bases). The CDR3 DNA reads TGTGCCAGCAGCGTGGAGGGGGCGGCGGGCACCGGGGAGCTGTTTTTT. Its translation: CASSVEGAAGTGELFF. The full variable domain, its missing parts supplied by reference TRBV9 and TRBJ2-2, is DSGVTQTPKHLITATGQRVTLRCSPRSGDLSVYWYQQSLDQGLQFLIQYYNGEERAKGNILERFSAQQFPDLHSELNLSSLELGDSALYFCASSVEGAAGTGELFFGEGSRLTVL.